The text below deals with one TCR beta chain. The antigen is unknown. cDNA libraries for TRB were generated by 5' RACE incorporating UMI labels. TCRdb reprocessed the 5' RACE reads and stores each CDR3 protein as one record, lacking DNA. The sample holds roughly 71,000 distinct CDR3 sequences. These data come from a study of CXCR3-negative and CXCR3-positive naive CD8 T cells. At the level of the study: There were 120 million to 150 million TRB reads altogether, and each library had about 1.5 +/- 0.3 million of them. Overall study findings and caveats: Naive cells that were CXCR3-negative or CXCR3-positive used TRBV-TRBJ genes alike, while memory cells diverged.

The germline V gene encodes CDR1 MNHNY and CDR2 SVGAGI (reference sequence). The length of the CDR3 is 13 residues. The V and J genes are TRBV6-6 and TRBJ2-5. The receptor comes from a human donor in good health. Some clones in this sample may be carry-over from other donors' samples. Sequencing was done on a sample of naive CXCR3- CD8+ T cells from blood. As to subset: CD45RO-CCR7+CD27+CD95- naive CD8+ T cells lacking CXCR3 (TNR3-). The CDR3 loop reads CASSYRVRETQYF.